The 18 T cell receptor beta chains below come from one sample, sequenced in a study of CD8+CD57+ T cells in acquired aplastic anemia. Both TCR beta VDJ combination and CDR3 sequence profiling were carried out. Genomic DNA was the template for this profiling. TCRdb itself ran the reads through MiXCR, one entry per CDR3 protein. The repertoire has roughly 190,000 distinct CDR3 sequences, approximately 49% of them found once; the top ten carry 16%. The specimen sequenced was sorted CD4+, CD8+, or CD8+CD57+ T cells (not recorded which) from PBMCs. The receptors stem from a human donor in good health, serving as a control.

The chain has TRBV19 and TRBJ1-1; unclear D gene. The CDR3 consists of 12 residues. V was pared by 3 bases and J by 7 bases, with 9 bases between. Germline values: CDR1 LNHDA, CDR2 SQIVND (reference sequence). Written as DNA, the CDR3 is TGTGCCAGTAGTATGAAAGGAGATGAAGCTTTCTTT. It is translated as CASSMKGDEAFF.

This clonotype has a count of ten or more. The chain combines TRBV6-6 with TRBJ1-5; D gene uncertain. Trimming removed 9 bases from V and 0 bases from J, with 12 bases in between. The CDR3 contains 14 residues. Germline CDR1 MNHNY, CDR2 SVGAGI (reference sequence). CDR3 sequence reads: CASLRSDSNQPQHF. CDR3 bases: TGTGCCAGTCTTCGTTCGGATAGCAATCAGCCCCAGCATTTT.

This clonotype was seen ten or more times. This chain links TRBV5-1 with TRBJ2-3; TRBD1 matches at 8 bases. Germline V gives CDR1 SGHRS, CDR2 YFSETQ. This CDR3 region has 16 residues. V shed 0 bases and J 1 base; nucleotides not matched to a gene: 4. The CDR3 DNA reads TGCGCCAGCAGCTTGGTTAGACAGGGGCGCACAGATACGCAGTATTTT. This gives the protein CASSLVRQGRTDTQYF.

V gene TRBV10-3 combines with J gene TRBJ2-3, with TRBD1 identical over 9 bases. The germline gives CDR1 ENHRY, CDR2 SYGVKD. There are 23 residues in the CDR3. V shed 2 bases and J 0 bases; nucleotides not matched to a gene: 24. CDR3 region: CAISEAWDYNSPLGQGSTDTQYF. The DNA of the CDR3 is TGTGCCATCAGTGAGGCCTGGGACTATAATTCACCCCTCGGACAGGGGAGCACAGATACGCAGTATTTT.

The chain joins TRBV7-7 to TRBJ2-1, with a tentative D call TRBD1 (6 bases). CDR1 is SSHAT and CDR2 is FNYEAQ in the germline V gene (reference sequence). The CDR3 is 14 residues long. Trimming removed 1 base from V and 6 bases from J, with 10 bases in between. The CDR3 spells CASSLGGTSNEQFF. The CDR3, as DNA: TGTGCCAGCAGCTTAGGGGGGACAAGCAATGAGCAGTTCTTC.

A few counts support this clonotype. The chain carries TRBV12-3 or TRBV12-4 and TRBJ2-7; 7 bases match TRBD1. This CDR3 has 14 amino acids. V lost 4 bases and J lost 4; bases outside the gene matches: 7. CDR3 DNA: TGTGCCAGCAGTTGGACAGGATCGACATACGAGCAGTACTTC. Its protein is CASSWTGSTYEQYF.

This clonotype was counted many times. The chain couples TRBV20-1 to TRBJ1-5, with TRBD1 identical over 9 bases. Germline V lookup: CDR1 DFQATT, CDR2 SNEGSKA (reference sequence). This CDR3 has 16 residues. With 7 bases clipped from V and 0 bases from J, the junction kept 10 bases outside the gene matches. The CDR3 protein is CSVSQGAPYSNQPQHF. The CDR3 DNA follows: TGCAGTGTATCACAGGGGGCTCCGTATAGCAATCAGCCCCAGCATTTT.

The V and J genes are TRBV5-1 and TRBJ2-5; tentative D call: TRBD2 (5 bases). CDR3 length equals 14 residues. V lost 2 bases and J 4 bases, leaving 12 bases between the germline ends. Germline V lookup: CDR1 SGHRS, CDR2 YFSETQ. The CDR3 bases are TGCGCCAGCAGCTTAGATACTAGTTCAGAGACCCAGTACTTC. This encodes CASSLDTSSETQYF.

This clonotype was seen at least ten times. The chain uses TRBV7-3 and TRBJ1-6; D is undetermined. CDR1 is SGHTA and CDR2 is FQGTGA in the germline V gene. The CDR3 sequence is 13 residues long. V lost 2 bases, J lost 15 bases, and 14 bases lay in between. This chain's CDR3 is CASSLSGPERLHF. CDR3 DNA sequence: TGTGCCAGCAGCTTATCAGGACCTGAACGCCTCCACTTT.

This clonotype has more than one count but fewer than ten. This chain joins TRBV12-3 or TRBV12-4 and TRBJ2-7; 11 bases line up with TRBD1. The CDR3 is made up of 14 amino acids. J was trimmed by 2 bases and V by 6 bases; bases with no gene match: 3. CDR3 protein: CASRSDRGPYEQYF. The CDR3 nucleotides read TGTGCCAGCAGGTCGGACAGGGGGCCCTACGAGCAGTACTTC.

The CDR3 nucleotides are TGTGCCACCAGCAGAGTTACCGGGGGGGCGTGGCAGTTCTTC. This encodes CATSRVTGGAWQFF. The chain has TRBV15 and TRBJ2-1; 8 bases agree with TRBD2. Germline values: CDR1 LNHNV, CDR2 YYDKDF (reference sequence). The J segment lost 12 bases and the V segment lost 1 base, leaving 8 bases of the junction unmatched. There are 14 residues in the CDR3. Complete variable domain (other parts from reference TRBV15 and TRBJ2-1): DAMVIQNPRYQVTQFGKPVTLSCSQTLNHNVMYWYQQKSSQAPKLLFHYYDKDFNNEADTPDNFQSRRPNTSFCFLDIRSPGLGDTAMYLCATSRVTGGAWQFFGPGTRLTVL.

This clonotype was detected many times. CDR3 region: CASSVEWTSARGSQYF. The CDR3 DNA is TGTGCCAGCAGCGTAGAGTGGACTAGCGCTCGGGGGTCGCAGTATTTT. This chain links TRBV9 with TRBJ2-3; TRBD2 aligns across 9 bases. V was clipped by 0 bases and J by 10 bases; unmatched bases: 12. This CDR3 has 16 residues. Germline values: CDR1 SGDLS, CDR2 YYNGEE. Supplemented by reference TRBV9 and TRBJ2-3, the full variable domain reads DSGVTQTPKHLITATGQRVTLRCSPRSGDLSVYWYQQSLDQGLQFLIQYYNGEERAKGNILERFSAQQFPDLHSELNLSSLELGDSALYFCASSVEWTSARGSQYFGPGTRLTVL.

This sequence joins TRBV6-1 and TRBJ1-2; D perhaps matches TRBD1 (6 bases). The CDR3 is made up of 13 amino acids. V was clipped by 2 bases and J by 5 bases, with 9 bases between them. Germline V gene lookup returns CDR1 MNHNS and CDR2 SASEGT. CDR3 sequence: CASSEYQGYGYTF. In nucleotides, the CDR3 is TGTGCCAGCAGTGAATATCAGGGGTATGGCTACACCTTC.

There are many counts of this clonotype. The chain is built from TRBV6-1 and TRBJ1-2; 12 bases match TRBD1. This CDR3 is 14 amino acids long. Germline trimming cut 9 bases from V and 4 bases from J; bases unmatched to any gene: 6. Germline V CDR1 and CDR2: MNHNS, SASEGT. The CDR3 is CASDPGQGAYGYTF. In nucleotides, the CDR3 is TGTGCCAGTGATCCGGGACAGGGGGCCTATGGCTACACCTTC.

This clonotype was picked up many times. The V call is TRBV20-1, the J call TRBJ2-1, with D possibly matching TRBD2 (7 bases). Trimming removed 0 bases from V and 7 bases from J, with 16 bases in between. CDR3 length: 15 amino acids. Germline CDR1 reads DFQATT; CDR2 reads SNEGSKA (reference sequence). CDR3 nucleotides: TGCAGTGCTAGAGATCGGGCGGGGGCGGGGAATGAGCAGTTCTTC. This translates into CSARDRAGAGNEQFF.

This clonotype was recorded many times. This chain uses TRBV5-1 with TRBJ2-7; D perhaps matches TRBD1 (6 bases). The CDR3 extends over 16 amino acids. CDR1 SGHRS and CDR2 YFSETQ come from the germline V gene. V gave up 0 bases and J gave up 4 bases, with 17 bases separating them. CDR3 sequence (DNA): TGCGCCAGCAGCTTGGTTGGGGGCACAAGCGAGTACGAGCAGTACTTC. Amino acid sequence: CASSLVGGTSEYEQYF.

This clonotype was counted many times. The rearrangement uses TRBV12-3 or TRBV12-4 and TRBJ1-5; maybe TRBD1 (6 bases). This CDR3 region has 16 residues. Trimming removed 6 bases at V and 0 bases at J, with 15 bases between. This CDR3 is CASSWGGRNSNQPQHF. CDR3 DNA sequence: TGTGCCAGCAGCTGGGGGGGGCGGAATAGCAATCAGCCCCAGCATTTT.

V is TRBV5-1 and J is TRBJ2-3; D remains unclear. Looked up from germline, CDR1 is SGHRS and CDR2 is YFSETQ. This CDR3 is 15 amino acids long. The germline V and J ends were trimmed by 5 bases and 0 bases, with 13 bases remaining between them. CDR3 coding DNA: TGCGCCAGCAGGTCTAGAGGTGGAAGCACAGATACGCAGTATTTT. Translated: CASRSRGGSTDTQYF.